The 25 T cell receptor beta chains presented below share a single source sample, sequenced in a study of cytomegalovirus exposure and HLA in healthy donors. PCR employed 60 Vbeta and 13 Jbeta primers. Sequencing used immunoSEQ multiplex PCR; TCRdb keeps in-frame clones, though not all of them. The sample carries 180,000 or so clones, about 79% recorded once. Input material: PBMCs. Source of these receptors: a female donor in good health and CMV-seronegative.

This chain links TRBV2 with TRBJ1-5; no definite D call. Germline lookup yields CDR1 SNHLY and CDR2 FYNNEI. There are 13 residues in the CDR3. Trimming pared 7 bases from V and 3 bases from J, leaving 10 bases between. The CDR3 coding sequence is TGTGCCAGCAACCAGGTGTTCAATCAGCCCCAGCATTTT. Its protein is CASNQVFNQPQHF.

The table lists this clone with a count of one. CDR3 DNA sequence: TGTGCCACCAGCAGGGGGAAAGGAGGGAGGGTGATGTCCGAGCAGTACTTC. This gives the protein CATSRGKGGRVMSEQYF. The chain joins TRBV15 to TRBJ2-7, with 7 bases matching TRBD2. Germline-derived CDR1 and CDR2 are LNHNV and YYDKDF (reference sequence). The CDR3 totals 17 residues. The junction had 17 bases not matched to a gene; V was cut back by 3 bases and J by 6 bases. The variable domain in full, with the rest retrieved from reference TRBV15 and TRBJ2-7, is DAMVIQNPRYQVTQFGKPVTLSCSQTLNHNVMYWYQQKSSQAPKLLFHYYDKDFNNEADTPDNFQSRRPNTSFCFLDIRSPGLGDTAMYLCATSRGKGGRVMSEQYFGPGTRLTVT.

This clone showed up just once. At the DNA level, this CDR3 is encoded by other sequences in the same sample as well. The chain couples TRBV6-4 to TRBJ2-7; unclear D gene. The germline V and J ends were trimmed by 10 bases and 0 bases, with 16 bases remaining between them. This CDR3 is 14 amino acids long. From germline, CDR1 is MRHNA and CDR2 SNTAGT. The CDR3 sequence is CATYLLQNSYEQYF. DNA of the CDR3: TGTGCCACCTATCTTCTACAGAACTCCTACGAGCAGTACTTC.

The genes are TRBV29-1 and TRBJ2-7; 10 nucleotides line up with TRBD1. CDR1 and CDR2 (germline): SQVTM, ANQGSEA. The CDR3 sequence is 14 residues long. The ends lost 7 bases at V and 4 bases at J; junction bases unmatched: 10. CDR3 in DNA: TGCAGCGCGGGATCAGACAGGGGGCGGTACGAGCAGTACTTC. It codes for CSAGSDRGRYEQYF.

As regards this clone: One end of the junction does not line up with germline, which may come from a read error. The V call is TRBV2, the J call TRBJ2-6; D possibly corresponds to TRBD1 (5 bases). This CDR3 has 15 residues. Germline CDR1 reads SNHLY; CDR2 reads FYNNEI. This chain's CDR3 is CASSESRSGANGLTF. The CDR3 DNA reads as TGTGCCAGCAGTGAAAGCAGATCTGGGGCCAACGGCCTGACTTTC.

The chain is built from TRBV5-1 and TRBJ1-1; D perhaps matches TRBD1 (5 bases). Between the trimmed V and J ends, which lost 2 bases and 6 bases, there was a span of 11 bases. This CDR3 has 13 amino acids. Germline loops: CDR1 SGHRS, CDR2 YFSETQ. The CDR3 nucleotides are TGCGCCAGCAGCTTCACAGGATCCCCTGAAGCTTTCTTT. Its protein product is CASSFTGSPEAFF.

The chain carries TRBV19 and TRBJ2-5; D is perhaps TRBD2 (7 bases). The CDR3 runs 16 residues. The V end was cut by 4 bases, the J end by 2 bases, with 17 bases between. Germline CDR1 and CDR2: LNHDA and SQIVND (reference sequence). The CDR3 reads CASSRGGLAPQETQYF. In nucleotides, the CDR3 is TGTGCCAGTAGTAGGGGGGGGCTAGCGCCTCAAGAGACCCAGTACTTC.

As regards this clone: The junction and the germline gene differ at one end; a read error may be behind it. This sequence joins TRBV18 and TRBJ1-6, with TRBD1 matching 8 bases. From germline, CDR1 is KGHSH and CDR2 LQKENI. The CDR3 consists of 14 residues. CDR3 in DNA: TGTGCCAGCCCACCGGCGGGACAGGTCTCGAGTCCCCACTTT. Translated: CASPPAGQVSSPHF.

The CDR3: CASSQVDSNGYEQYF. DNA for the CDR3: TGCGCCAGCAGCCAAGTCGACTCAAACGGCTACGAGCAGTACTTC. The rearrangement joins TRBV4-3 to TRBJ2-7; unclear D gene. The germline V and J ends were trimmed by 1 base and 3 bases, with 13 bases remaining between them. Germline-derived CDR1 and CDR2 are LGHNA and YSLEER. The CDR3 runs 15 residues.

V is TRBV10-3 and J is TRBJ1-2; 10 bases map to TRBD1. V dropped 8 bases and J dropped 4; count of bases not matched to a gene: 7. Germline CDR1 is ENHRY and CDR2 is SYGVKD. This CDR3 comprises 14 residues. CDR3: CAISGTGVGYGYTF. The CDR3, as DNA: TGTGCCATCTCCGGGACAGGGGTAGGCTATGGCTACACCTTC.

J is TRBJ2-2 and V is TRBV30; D is perhaps TRBD1 (5 bases). CDR3 length equals 13 residues. V was clipped by 5 bases and J by 7 bases, with 14 bases between them. Germline CDR1 and CDR2: GTSNPN and SVGIG (reference sequence). CDR3 coding DNA: TGTGCCTGGGCCCCCAGGGTAATCGGGGAGCTGTTTTTT. Protein: CAWAPRVIGELFF.

V and J are TRBV6-1 and TRBJ2-5; TRBD1 matches 8 bases. The CDR3 consists of 14 residues. Looked up from germline, CDR1 is MNHNS and CDR2 is SASEGT. Trimming at V came to 6 bases and at J to 2 bases, leaving 5 bases not matched to a gene. CDR3 DNA sequence: TGTGCCAGCAGCCGGGACAGGCGTCAAGAGACCCAGTACTTC. Residues: CASSRDRRQETQYF.

As concerns this clone: At the DNA level, this CDR3 is encoded by other sequences in the same sample as well. The genes are TRBV7-6 and TRBJ1-5; 7 bases agree with TRBD1. The J segment lost 15 bases and the V segment lost 8 bases, leaving 13 bases of the junction unmatched. The germline V gene encodes CDR1 SGHVS and CDR2 FNYEAQ. The CDR3 is made up of 12 amino acids. DNA for the CDR3: TGTGCCAGCCTCAGTCAACAGGGGCCAGGGCATTTT. Protein sequence: CASLSQQGPGHF.

Of note for this clone: The same CDR3 arises from other DNA sequences in this sample as well. V usage is TRBV27 and J usage is TRBJ2-7, with D perhaps matching TRBD2 (6 bases). CDR3 length: 12 residues. Per germline, CDR1 MNHEY and CDR2 SMNVEV (reference sequence). V lost 3 bases and J lost 4, with 7 bases in between. The CDR3 coding sequence is TGTGCCAGCAGTTTGCGGGGATACGAGCAGTACTTC. Translation: CASSLRGYEQYF.

The chain employs TRBV6-5 and TRBJ2-5; TRBD2 is a possible D gene (6 bases). The CDR3 runs 14 residues. Deletions cut 5 bases from V and 2 bases from J, with 12 bases between. CDR1 and CDR2 (germline): MNHEY, SVGAGI. CDR3 in DNA: TGTGCCAGCAGTCTCCGGGGGATACAAGAGACCCAGTACTTC. This codes for CASSLRGIQETQYF.

The gene calls are TRBV30 and TRBJ2-7; D gene uncertain. Per the germline V gene, CDR1 is GTSNPN and CDR2 is SVGIG (reference sequence). The CDR3 extends over 15 amino acids. The CDR3 nucleotides are TGTGCTGTAAACGCGATTTCGGTGAATGTCTACGAGCAGTACTTC. The encoded protein is CAVNAISVNVYEQYF.

CDR3 residues: CAISDGTGAYEQYF. As DNA, the CDR3 is TGTGCCATCAGTGACGGGACAGGGGCCTACGAGCAGTACTTC. The gene calls are TRBV10-3 and TRBJ2-7, with 10 bases aligning to TRBD1. In germline, CDR1 is ENHRY, CDR2 SYGVKD. Unmatched junction bases numbered 1, after V lost 3 bases and J lost 2 bases. The CDR3 spans 14 residues.

The genes are TRBV7-7 and TRBJ2-2; 8 nucleotides align to TRBD1. V was clipped by 7 bases and J by 1 base; unmatched bases: 8. This CDR3 has 16 amino acids. In germline, CDR1 is SSHAT, CDR2 FNYEAQ (reference sequence). The CDR3 loop is CASTKTGGLNTGELFF. The CDR3 nucleotides are TGTGCCAGCACCAAAACAGGGGGGTTGAACACCGGGGAGCTGTTTTTT. The variable domain in full, with the rest retrieved from reference TRBV7-7 and TRBJ2-2, is GAGVSQSPRYKVTKRGQDVTLRCDPISSHATLYWYQQALGQGPEFLTYFNYEAQPDKSGLPSDRFSAERPEGSISTLTIQRTEQRDSAMYRCASTKTGGLNTGELFFGEGSRLTVL.

This clone turned up a few times. The V call is TRBV7-9, the J call TRBJ2-3, with D possibly being TRBD2 (7 bases). V was cut by 5 bases and J by 4 bases, with 13 bases left in between. The CDR3 runs to 14 residues. The germline CDR1 and CDR2 sequences are SEHNR and FQNEAQ (reference sequence). CDR3 DNA sequence: TGTGCCAGCAGCCCCAGGGGAGGGTCAGATACGCAGTATTTT. Its translation: CASSPRGGSDTQYF.

The chain is built from TRBV19 and TRBJ1-1; D possibly corresponds to TRBD1 (5 bases). V was shortened by 6 bases and J by 0 bases, with 14 bases between the two germline ends. Per the germline V gene, CDR1 is LNHDA and CDR2 is SQIVND (reference sequence). This CDR3 has 15 amino acids. In DNA, the CDR3 is TGTGCCAGTAGCTTATCCGACAGCTTGAACACTGAAGCTTTCTTT. This gives the protein CASSLSDSLNTEAFF.

The chain carries TRBV4-3 and TRBJ2-1; D not resolved. Germline V lookup: CDR1 LGHNA, CDR2 YSLEER. This CDR3 has 16 residues. V was pared by 0 bases and J by 4 bases, with 13 bases between. CDR3 nucleotide sequence: TGCGCCAGCAGCCAAGATTTCCCACATCTTTACAATGAGCAGTTCTTC. Its translation: CASSQDFPHLYNEQFF.

The J gene is TRBJ1-1, the V gene TRBV29-1; 7 bases agree with TRBD1. Germline-derived CDR1 and CDR2 are SQVTM and ANQGSEA. This CDR3 is 12 amino acids long. The V segment lost 6 bases and the J segment 5 bases; nucleotides outside the gene matches: 6. The CDR3 region has the DNA TGCAGCGTCTCAACAGGGGATACTGAAGCTTTCTTT. Translation gives CSVSTGDTEAFF.

The rearrangement links TRBV5-1 to TRBJ2-7; D might be TRBD1 (5 bases). CDR3 length equals 13 residues. The germline V gene has CDR1 SGHRS and CDR2 YFSETQ. Trimming left V 7 bases short and J 5 bases short, with 16 bases between. DNA for the CDR3: TGCGCCAGCCGTTGGGGCGTCAAAGACGAGCAGTACTTC. The encoded protein is CASRWGVKDEQYF.

The chain joins TRBV5-1 to TRBJ1-1; D uncertain. The CDR3 is made up of 13 amino acids. The V gene's germline CDR1 is SGHRS and CDR2 YFSETQ. The ends were cut back, 3 bases at V and 1 base at J, with 7 bases in the middle. The CDR3 protein is CASSWGANTEAFF. The DNA for the CDR3 is TGCGCCAGCAGCTGGGGAGCGAACACTGAAGCTTTCTTT.

This clone was found a few times. A junction boundary mismatches the germline segment, possibly from a read error. The chain has TRBV6-1 and TRBJ2-7, with a possible D match to TRBD2 (5 bases). The germline V gene has CDR1 MNHNS and CDR2 SASEGT. The CDR3 runs to 9 residues. CDR3 bases: TGTGCCAGCTGCGGGCCAGCTCCTTTC. Translation: CASCGPAPF.